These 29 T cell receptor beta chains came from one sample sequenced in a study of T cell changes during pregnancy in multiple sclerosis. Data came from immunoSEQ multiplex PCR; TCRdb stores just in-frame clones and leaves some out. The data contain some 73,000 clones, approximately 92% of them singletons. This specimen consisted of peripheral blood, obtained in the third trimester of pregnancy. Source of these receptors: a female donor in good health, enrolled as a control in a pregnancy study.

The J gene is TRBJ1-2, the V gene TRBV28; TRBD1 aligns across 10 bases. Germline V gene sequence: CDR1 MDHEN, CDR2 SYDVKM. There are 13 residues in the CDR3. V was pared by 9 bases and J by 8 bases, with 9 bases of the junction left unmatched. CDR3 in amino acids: CASRQGAQRGYTF. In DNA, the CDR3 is TGTGCCAGTCGACAGGGGGCGCAGAGGGGCTACACCTTC.

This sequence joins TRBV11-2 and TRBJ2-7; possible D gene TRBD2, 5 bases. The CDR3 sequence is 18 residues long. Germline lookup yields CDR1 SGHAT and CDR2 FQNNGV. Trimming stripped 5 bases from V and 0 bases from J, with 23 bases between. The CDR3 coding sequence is TGTGCCAGCAGCCCCTTCATTCCAGCGGCCAGAAGCTCCTACGAGCAGTACTTC. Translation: CASSPFIPAARSSYEQYF.

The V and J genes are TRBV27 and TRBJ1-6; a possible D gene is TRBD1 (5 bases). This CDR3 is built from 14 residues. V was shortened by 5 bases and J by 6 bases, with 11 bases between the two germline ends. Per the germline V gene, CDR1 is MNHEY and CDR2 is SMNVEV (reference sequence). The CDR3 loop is CASSLAGPNSPLHF. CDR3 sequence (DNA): TGTGCCAGCAGTCTGGCAGGGCCTAATTCACCCCTCCACTTT.

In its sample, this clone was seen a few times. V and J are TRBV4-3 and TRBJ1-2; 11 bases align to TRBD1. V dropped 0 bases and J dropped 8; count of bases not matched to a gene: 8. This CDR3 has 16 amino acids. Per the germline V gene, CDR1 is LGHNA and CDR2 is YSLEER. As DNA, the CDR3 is TGCGCCAGCAGCCAAGAGCCGGGGGACAGGGGGGGCGGCTACACCTTC. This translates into CASSQEPGDRGGGYTF.

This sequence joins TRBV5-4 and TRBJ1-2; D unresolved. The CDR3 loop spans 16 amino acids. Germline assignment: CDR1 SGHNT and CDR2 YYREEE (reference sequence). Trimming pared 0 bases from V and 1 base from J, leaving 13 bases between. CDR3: CASSLDPVTVNYGYTF. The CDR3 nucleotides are TGTGCCAGCAGCTTGGACCCTGTCACGGTTAACTATGGCTACACCTTC.

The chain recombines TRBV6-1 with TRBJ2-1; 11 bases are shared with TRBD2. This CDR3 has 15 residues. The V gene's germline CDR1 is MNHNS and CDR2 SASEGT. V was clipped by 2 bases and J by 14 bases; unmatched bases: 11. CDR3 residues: CASSERTSGSWGEFF. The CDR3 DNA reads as TGTGCCAGCAGTGAACGAACTAGCGGGAGTTGGGGGGAGTTCTTC.

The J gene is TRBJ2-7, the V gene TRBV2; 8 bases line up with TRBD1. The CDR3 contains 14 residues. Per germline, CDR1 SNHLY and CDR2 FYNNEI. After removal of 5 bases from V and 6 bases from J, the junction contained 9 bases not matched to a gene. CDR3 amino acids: CASSSTGASREQYF. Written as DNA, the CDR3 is TGTGCCAGCAGTTCGACAGGGGCATCGCGCGAGCAGTACTTC.

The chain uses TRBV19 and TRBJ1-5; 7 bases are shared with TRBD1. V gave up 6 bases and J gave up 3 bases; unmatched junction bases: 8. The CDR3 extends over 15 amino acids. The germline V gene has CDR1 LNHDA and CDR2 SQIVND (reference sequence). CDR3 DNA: TGTGCCAGTAGCCTGGGACAGACTCACAATCAGCCCCAGCATTTT. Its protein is CASSLGQTHNQPQHF.

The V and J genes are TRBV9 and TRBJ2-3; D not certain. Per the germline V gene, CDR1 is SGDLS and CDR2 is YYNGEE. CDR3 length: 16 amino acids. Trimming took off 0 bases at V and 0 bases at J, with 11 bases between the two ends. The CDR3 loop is CASSVESVSSTDTQYF. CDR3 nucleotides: TGTGCCAGCAGCGTAGAATCCGTATCTAGCACAGATACGCAGTATTTT.

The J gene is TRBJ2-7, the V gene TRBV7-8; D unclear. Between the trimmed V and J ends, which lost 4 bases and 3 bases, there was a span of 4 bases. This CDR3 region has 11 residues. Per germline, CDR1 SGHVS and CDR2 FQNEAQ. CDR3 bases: TGTGCCAGCAGCTCCTTCTACGAGCAGTACTTC. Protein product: CASSSFYEQYF.

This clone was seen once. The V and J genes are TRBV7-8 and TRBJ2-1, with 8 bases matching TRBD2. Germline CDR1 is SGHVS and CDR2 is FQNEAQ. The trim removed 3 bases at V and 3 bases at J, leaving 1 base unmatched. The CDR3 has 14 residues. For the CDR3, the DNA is TGTGCCAGCAGCTTGGGGACTAGCTACAATGAGCAGTTCTTC. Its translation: CASSLGTSYNEQFF.

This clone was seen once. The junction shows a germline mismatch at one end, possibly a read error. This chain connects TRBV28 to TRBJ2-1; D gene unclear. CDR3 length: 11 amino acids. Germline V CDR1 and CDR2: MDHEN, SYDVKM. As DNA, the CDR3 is TGCGCCGTATTTTCCTACAATGAGCAGTTCTTC. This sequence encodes CAVFSYNEQFF.

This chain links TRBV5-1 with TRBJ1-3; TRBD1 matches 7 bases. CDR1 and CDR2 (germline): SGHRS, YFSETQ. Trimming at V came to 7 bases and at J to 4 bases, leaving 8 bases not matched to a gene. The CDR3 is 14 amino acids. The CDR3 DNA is TGCGCCAGCCGGATACAGGGGCCAGGAAACACCATATATTTT. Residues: CASRIQGPGNTIYF.

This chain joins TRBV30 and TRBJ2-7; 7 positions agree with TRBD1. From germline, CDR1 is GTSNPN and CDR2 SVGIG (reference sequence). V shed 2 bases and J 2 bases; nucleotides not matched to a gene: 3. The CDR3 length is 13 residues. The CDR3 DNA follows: TGTGCCTGGAGTTGGGGACAGACCTACGAGCAGTACTTC. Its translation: CAWSWGQTYEQYF.

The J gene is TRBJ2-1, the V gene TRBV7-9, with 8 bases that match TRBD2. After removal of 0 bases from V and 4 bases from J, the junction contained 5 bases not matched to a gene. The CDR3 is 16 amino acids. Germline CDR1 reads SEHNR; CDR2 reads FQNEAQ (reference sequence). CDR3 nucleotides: TGTGCCAGCAGCTTAGCGGGCCTAGCGGGTTACAATGAGCAGTTCTTC. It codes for CASSLAGLAGYNEQFF.

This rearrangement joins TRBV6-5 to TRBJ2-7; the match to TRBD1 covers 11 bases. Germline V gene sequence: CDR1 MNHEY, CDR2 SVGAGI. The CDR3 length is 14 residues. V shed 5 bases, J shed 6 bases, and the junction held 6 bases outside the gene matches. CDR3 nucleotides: TGTGCCAGCAGTCTCGGGACAGGGGGGGTCGAGCAGTACTTC. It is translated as CASSLGTGGVEQYF.

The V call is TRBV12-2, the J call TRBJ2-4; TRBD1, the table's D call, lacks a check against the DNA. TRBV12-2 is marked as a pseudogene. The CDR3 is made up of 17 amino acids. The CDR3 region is CASRLARTGGYFSIQYF. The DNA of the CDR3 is TGTGCAAGTCGCTTAGCCCGGACAGGGGGCTATTTTAGCATTCAGTACTTC.

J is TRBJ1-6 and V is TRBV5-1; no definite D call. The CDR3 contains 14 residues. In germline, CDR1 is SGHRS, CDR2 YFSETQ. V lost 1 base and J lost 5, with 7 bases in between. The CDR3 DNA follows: TGCGCCAGCAGCTTGCAGGTCGATAATTCACCCCTCCACTTT. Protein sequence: CASSLQVDNSPLHF.

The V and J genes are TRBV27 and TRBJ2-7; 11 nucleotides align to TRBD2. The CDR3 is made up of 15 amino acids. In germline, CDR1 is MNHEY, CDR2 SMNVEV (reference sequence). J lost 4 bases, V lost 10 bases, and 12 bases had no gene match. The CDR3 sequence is CATRRGTSGSYEQYF. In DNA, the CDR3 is TGTGCCACCAGAAGGGGAACTAGCGGGAGTTACGAGCAGTACTTC.

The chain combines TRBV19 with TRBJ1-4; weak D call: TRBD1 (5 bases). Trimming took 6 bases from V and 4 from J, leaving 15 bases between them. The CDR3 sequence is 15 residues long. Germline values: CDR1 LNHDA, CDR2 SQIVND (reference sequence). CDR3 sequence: CASRDSGQVNEKLFF. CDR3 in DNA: TGTGCCAGTAGAGACAGCGGGCAGGTTAATGAAAAACTGTTTTTT.

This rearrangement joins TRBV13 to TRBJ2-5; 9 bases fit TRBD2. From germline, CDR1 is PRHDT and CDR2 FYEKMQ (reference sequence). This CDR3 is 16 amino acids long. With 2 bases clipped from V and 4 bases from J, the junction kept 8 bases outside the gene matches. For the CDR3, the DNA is TGTGCCAGCAGCTTATTGATGCGGGAGGGCCTAGAGACCCAGTACTTC. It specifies CASSLLMREGLETQYF.

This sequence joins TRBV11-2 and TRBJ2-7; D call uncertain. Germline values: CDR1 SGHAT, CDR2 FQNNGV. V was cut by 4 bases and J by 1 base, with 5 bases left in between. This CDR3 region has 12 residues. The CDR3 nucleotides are TGTGCCAGCAGCTCGAGATCCTACGAGCAGTACTTC. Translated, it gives CASSSRSYEQYF. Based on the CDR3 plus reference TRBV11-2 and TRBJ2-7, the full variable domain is EAGVAQSPRYKIIEKRQSVAFWCNPISGHATLYWYQQILGQGPKLLIQFQNNGVVDDSQLPKDRFSAERLKGVDSTLKIQPAKLEDSAVYLCASSSRSYEQYFGPGTRLTVT.

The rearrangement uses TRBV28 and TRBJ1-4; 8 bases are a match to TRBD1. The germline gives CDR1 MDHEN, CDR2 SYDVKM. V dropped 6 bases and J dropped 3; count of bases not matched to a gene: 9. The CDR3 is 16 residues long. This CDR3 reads CASSTQGVGSNEKLFF. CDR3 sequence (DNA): TGTGCCAGCAGCACACAGGGGGTGGGTTCTAATGAAAAACTGTTTTTT. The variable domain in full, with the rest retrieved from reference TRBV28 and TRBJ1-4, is DVKVTQSSRYLVKRTGEKVFLECVQDMDHENMFWYRQDPGLGLRLIYFSYDVKMKEKGDIPEGYSVSREKKERFSLILESASTNQTSMYLCASSTQGVGSNEKLFFGSGTQLSVL.

The CDR3 DNA is TGTGCCAGCGGACTAGCGGGAGGGGAGACCCAGTACTTC. Amino acids: CASGLAGGETQYF. This chain connects TRBV7-8 to TRBJ2-5, with 15 bases that match TRBD2. This CDR3 region has 13 residues. CDR1 and CDR2 from the germline V gene are SGHVS and FQNEAQ. V gave up 8 bases and J gave up 5 bases; unmatched junction bases: 0.

The CDR3 spells CATTVLRDRGNEQFF. The CDR3 DNA follows: TGTGCCACCACAGTCTTACGGGACAGGGGGAATGAGCAGTTCTTC. The chain is built from TRBV19 and TRBJ2-1; 11 bases fit TRBD1. The length of the CDR3 is 15 residues. In germline, CDR1 is LNHDA, CDR2 SQIVND (reference sequence). With V trimmed by 10 bases and J by 7 bases, 12 bases remained unmatched.

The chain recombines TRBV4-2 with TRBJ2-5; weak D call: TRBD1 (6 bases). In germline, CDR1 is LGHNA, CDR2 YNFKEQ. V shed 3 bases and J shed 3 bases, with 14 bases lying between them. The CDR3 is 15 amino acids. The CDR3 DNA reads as TGTGCCAGCAGCCATAGGCAGGGGCCGGAAGAGACCCAGTACTTC. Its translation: CASSHRQGPEETQYF.

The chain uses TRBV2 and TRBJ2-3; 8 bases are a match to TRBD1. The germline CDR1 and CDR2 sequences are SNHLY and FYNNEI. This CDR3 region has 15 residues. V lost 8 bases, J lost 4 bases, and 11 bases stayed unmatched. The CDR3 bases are TGTGCCAGCCCCATCCGACAGGGGCCCCCAGATACGCAGTATTTT. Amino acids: CASPIRQGPPDTQYF.

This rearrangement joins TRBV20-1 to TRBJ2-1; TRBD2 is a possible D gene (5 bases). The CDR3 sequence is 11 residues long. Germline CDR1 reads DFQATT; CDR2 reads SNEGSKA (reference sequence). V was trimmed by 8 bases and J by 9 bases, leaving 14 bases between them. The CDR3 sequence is CSSLGPGEQFF. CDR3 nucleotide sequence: TGCAGTTCACTAGGGCCGGGTGAGCAGTTCTTC.

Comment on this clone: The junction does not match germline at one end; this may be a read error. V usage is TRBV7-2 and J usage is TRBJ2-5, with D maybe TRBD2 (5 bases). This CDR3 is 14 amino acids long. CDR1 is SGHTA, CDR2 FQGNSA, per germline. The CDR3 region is CASSFTRQQEIQYF. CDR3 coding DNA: TGTGCCAGCAGCTTCACTAGACAACAAGAGATCCAGTACTTC.